The source of this TCR beta chain is a study of liver allograft versus peripheral blood T cells. Study information: The authors compared T cell receptor repertoires in transplanted livers with those in the peripheral blood of recipients.

Sample share makes this clonotype medium-sized. No antigen is known for it. TCRdb processed the reads anew with MiXCR; each CDR3 protein has one entry. The repertoire has approximately 9,000 distinct CDR3 sequences, approximately 17% of them found once; the top ten carry approximately 1.2%. Whole-study results and caveats: As reported, T cell receptor repertoires inside liver allografts differed from those present in peripheral blood.

This receptor was taken from a human patient who had a liver transplant. Some T cells may originate from the graft donor.

The CDR3, as DNA: TGTGCCAGCAGCAACCGACAGGGAGACACTGAAGCTTTCTTT. Amino acids: CASSNRQGDTEAFF. The genes are TRBV5-4 and TRBJ1-1; 7 bases agree with TRBD1. Germline loops: CDR1 SGHNT, CDR2 YYREEE (reference sequence). V dropped 4 bases and J dropped 3; count of bases not matched to a gene: 6. The CDR3 runs to 14 residues.